One and the same sample provided the 25 T cell receptor beta chains below, sequenced in a study of blood T cells in healthy people across ages. Then a second PCR, running about 6 to 11 cycles, was carried out with a sample-barcoded 5' primer and a J-beta primer mix. Using its own MiXCR run on the 5' RACE reads, TCRdb lists one record per CDR3 protein. The data show under 1,100,000 distinct CDR3 sequences, almost 25% seen once. The same sample was also studied in work on T cells of mothers and their children.

The sequencing input was blood. These receptors came from a girl under 10 years old in good health.

V usage is TRBV25-1 and J usage is TRBJ2-4, with D unclear. Trimming took 4 bases from V and 8 from J, leaving 9 bases between them. CDR3 length: 12 residues. Germline loops: CDR1 MGHDK, CDR2 SYGVNS. The CDR3 DNA reads as TGTGCCAGCAGTGCCCCCGGAGACATTCAGTACTTC. Encoded protein: CASSAPGDIQYF.

The rearrangement uses TRBV27 and TRBJ2-5; 8 nucleotides match TRBD2. The end of the DNA fits TRBJ2-1 better, so the J call may be wrong. CDR3 length: 15 residues. Per the germline V gene, CDR1 is MNHEY and CDR2 is SMNVEV (reference sequence). The CDR3 DNA reads as TGTGCCAGCAGTCCCCGGGGGGGCTTCCACAATGAGCAGTTCTTC. It codes for CASSPRGGFHNEQFF.

This clonotype has just a few counts. At one end the junction does not follow the germline gene, possibly because of a read error. CDR3 coding DNA: TGCAGTGCTAGAGCCAGGGTAGGAGAGGCCCAGTACTTC. It yields the protein CSARARVGEAQYF. V is TRBV20-1 and J is TRBJ2-1; maybe TRBD1 (5 bases). The J call may be faulty, since TRBJ2-5 better matches the DNA end. The germline gives CDR1 DFQATT, CDR2 SNEGSKA (reference sequence). CDR3 length: 13 residues.

J is TRBJ2-5 and V is TRBV6-5, with TRBD1 matching 7 bases. The CDR3 has 17 amino acids. Germline CDR1 MNHEY, CDR2 SVGAGI. Trimming removed 4 bases from V and 4 bases from J; junction bases left unmatched: 15. The CDR3, as DNA: TGTGCCAGCAGTTCGGCCCCGACAGGGTACGGCTTAGAGACCCAGTACTTC. Amino acids: CASSSAPTGYGLETQYF.

This clonotype was recorded a few times. The chain links TRBV21-1 to TRBJ2-5; TRBD2, as called in the table, went unchecked against the DNA. TRBV21-1 has pseudogene status. The CDR3 covers 14 residues. The CDR3 here is CASNVAGGQETQYF. The DNA for the CDR3 is TGTGCCAGCAATGTAGCGGGGGGGCAAGAGACCCAGTACTTC.

The chain joins TRBV5-1 to TRBJ2-2, with D possibly matching TRBD1 (6 bases). V lost 6 bases to trimming and J lost 1 base, with 13 bases between them. This CDR3 spans 15 amino acids. Germline V gives CDR1 SGHRS, CDR2 YFSETQ. CDR3 protein: CASNTGHLNTGELFF. The CDR3 nucleotides are TGCGCCAGCAACACGGGACACCTGAACACCGGGGAGCTGTTTTTT.

This clonotype has just a few counts. The chain has TRBV28 and TRBJ2-4; 8 nucleotides agree with TRBD1. Trimming at V came to 4 bases and at J to 4 bases, leaving 6 bases not matched to a gene. CDR1 is MDHEN, CDR2 SYDVKM, per germline. The CDR3 consists of 15 residues. CDR3 sequence: CASSYRGQEKNIQYF. CDR3 bases: TGTGCCAGCAGTTATCGGGGACAGGAGAAAAACATTCAGTACTTC.

V usage is TRBV27 and J usage is TRBJ2-7; D gene unclear. Per germline, CDR1 MNHEY and CDR2 SMNVEV (reference sequence). This CDR3 has 14 residues. Deletions cut 5 bases from V and 7 bases from J, with 18 bases between. CDR3 bases: TGTGCCAGCAGTAGGGCCGTGCATCTGGGTGAGCAGTACTTC. It specifies CASSRAVHLGEQYF.

This clonotype came up a few times. The chain couples TRBV4-2 to TRBJ1-4; possible D gene TRBD1, 5 bases. Trimming pared 1 base from V and 4 bases from J, leaving 13 bases between. The CDR3 sequence is 16 residues long. Germline V gene sequence: CDR1 LGHNA, CDR2 YNFKEQ. The CDR3 nucleotides are TGTGCCAGCAGCCAAGGGCGCGACAGCTTTAATGAAAAACTGTTTTTT. Protein product: CASSQGRDSFNEKLFF.

The chain employs TRBV12-3 or TRBV12-4 and TRBJ1-4; D ambiguous. This CDR3 is 20 amino acids long. Trimming shortened V by 4 bases and J by 5 bases, and 29 bases separated the two germline ends. CDR3 sequence reads: CASSSGPTPIPGAANEKLFF. The CDR3 bases are TGTGCCAGCAGTTCCGGACCAACCCCTATTCCGGGAGCTGCGAATGAAAAACTGTTTTTT.

This clonotype was counted only a few times. The chain combines TRBV12-3 or TRBV12-4 with TRBJ1-5; D ambiguous. The CDR3 sequence is 15 residues long. Trimming took off 1 base at V and 1 base at J, with 8 bases between the two ends. The CDR3 DNA reads as TGTGCCAGCAGTTTAGGCAGCGGGAGCAATCAGCCCCAGCATTTT. It encodes CASSLGSGSNQPQHF.

This chain uses TRBV6-2 or TRBV6-3 with TRBJ1-6, with unresolved D. Germline CDR1 and CDR2: MNHEY and SVGEGT. The V and J ends lost 9 bases and 10 bases respectively, with 13 bases between them. This CDR3 has 12 amino acids. For the CDR3, the DNA is TGTGCCAGAGTGACGCCAAGCTCACCCCTCCACTTT. Amino acids: CARVTPSSPLHF.

This clonotype has just one count. The chain is built from TRBV19 and TRBJ2-7, with 7 positions matching TRBD1. The CDR3 has 15 residues. Trimming cost V 3 bases and J 5 bases; bases outside gene matches: 10. Per germline, CDR1 LNHDA and CDR2 SQIVND (reference sequence). CDR3 DNA: TGTGCCAGTAGTATTGGGGCGGACAGGATCCACGAGCAGTACTTC. This sequence encodes CASSIGADRIHEQYF.

The CDR3 loop reads CASTREDTEAFF. The CDR3 coding sequence is TGTGCCAGCACGAGGGAGGACACTGAAGCTTTCTTT. The gene calls are TRBV2 and TRBJ1-1; the D is unclear. Germline CDR1 and CDR2: SNHLY and FYNNEI. Trimming left V 7 bases short and J 3 bases short, with 9 bases between. The CDR3 runs 12 residues.

The chain couples TRBV12-3 or TRBV12-4 to TRBJ2-5; the D gene is possibly TRBD1 (6 bases). V lost 5 bases, J lost 4 bases, and 17 bases lay in between. The CDR3 loop spans 15 amino acids. The CDR3 loop is CASSKDSESGETQYF. The CDR3 DNA is TGTGCCAGCAGTAAGGACAGCGAAAGTGGAGAGACCCAGTACTTC.

This chain uses TRBV20-1 with TRBJ1-6; no reliable D call. Deletions cut 5 bases from V and 0 bases from J, with 8 bases between. The CDR3 extends over 14 amino acids. Germline V gene data show CDR1 as DFQATT and CDR2 as SNEGSKA (reference sequence). The CDR3 is CSALFSSYNSPLHF. In nucleotides, the CDR3 is TGCAGTGCTCTCTTTAGCTCCTATAATTCACCCCTCCACTTT.

This clonotype was seen a handful of times. The chain recombines TRBV4-3 with TRBJ2-7; no clear D. This CDR3 region has 14 residues. Germline lookup yields CDR1 LGHNA and CDR2 YSLEER. V was cut by 0 bases and J by 0 bases, with 6 bases left in between. This CDR3 is CASSQDAVSYEQYF. CDR3 coding DNA: TGCGCCAGCAGCCAAGATGCCGTCTCCTACGAGCAGTACTTC.

This clonotype was counted a few times. A junction boundary mismatches the germline segment, possibly from a read error. The chain links TRBV4-3 to TRBJ2-7; maybe TRBD2 (5 bases). The V gene's germline CDR1 is LGHNA and CDR2 YSLEER. The CDR3 is 15 amino acids. CDR3 sequence: CASSQAWTETYEQHF. The CDR3 region has the DNA TGCGCCAGCAGCCAAGCGTGGACTGAGACCTACGAGCAGCACTTC.

The chain has TRBV6-1 and TRBJ2-7; D call uncertain. Trimming took 2 bases from V and 6 from J, leaving 2 bases between them. This CDR3 has 10 amino acids. The germline gives CDR1 MNHNS, CDR2 SASEGT. The CDR3 DNA reads TGTGCCAGCAGTGAACTCGAGCAGTACTTC. Its translation is CASSELEQYF.

The rearrangement uses TRBV18 and TRBJ2-1, with a possible D match to TRBD1 (6 bases). V dropped 6 bases and J dropped 12 bases, with 12 bases sitting between them. The CDR3 is 11 amino acids. From germline, CDR1 is KGHSH and CDR2 LQKENI. CDR3 region: CASSQEGGQFF. CDR3 sequence (DNA): TGTGCCAGCTCGCAAGAAGGGGGGCAGTTCTTC.

The gene calls are TRBV7-8 and TRBJ1-2, with no clear D. V was clipped by 7 bases and J by 5 bases, with 23 bases between them. Germline V gene lookup returns CDR1 SGHVS and CDR2 FQNEAQ. The length of the CDR3 is 16 residues. CDR3 sequence (DNA): TGTGCCAGCAACCCTGACCGGGTCCGGGGAGGGTATGGCTACACCTTC. It specifies CASNPDRVRGGYGYTF.

The chain is built from TRBV6-5 and TRBJ2-5; tentative D call: TRBD2 (6 bases). Germline V gene lookup returns CDR1 MNHEY and CDR2 SVGAGI. The ends were cut back, 0 bases at V and 5 bases at J, with 19 bases in the middle. The CDR3 has 17 amino acids. The CDR3 DNA reads as TGTGCCAGCAGTTACTCGAGCAGTTCACTGAGCGGGGAGACCCAGTACTTC. Its translation: CASSYSSSSLSGETQYF.

This clonotype was seen more than once but under ten times. CDR3 sequence reads: CASRQGLEGDTQYF. Written as DNA, the CDR3 is TGTGCCAGCAGGCAGGGGTTGGAGGGCGATACGCAGTATTTT. The chain couples TRBV27 to TRBJ2-3, with D possibly called TRBD1 or TRBD2 (6 bases each). In germline, CDR1 is MNHEY, CDR2 SMNVEV (reference sequence). Trimming took off 6 bases at V and 6 bases at J, with 16 bases between the two ends. The CDR3 extends over 14 amino acids.

Note on this clonotype: Because it lacks the conserved phenylalanine or tryptophan at the end, this CDR3 is likely a read error. CDR3 sequence: CSARGWGGTDTQYL. CDR3 coding DNA: TGCAGTGCTAGGGGGTGGGGCGGCACAGATACGCAGTATCTT. The V gene is TRBV20-1, the J gene TRBJ2-3; weak D call: TRBD1 (5 bases). Looked up from germline, CDR1 is DFQATT and CDR2 is SNEGSKA (reference sequence). V lost 3 bases, J lost 1 base, and 11 bases lay in between. This CDR3 has 14 residues.

V gene TRBV29-1 combines with J gene TRBJ2-5, with 11 bases fitting TRBD2. The CDR3 is 13 residues long. Germline CDR1 SQVTM, CDR2 ANQGSEA. The junction had 5 bases not matched to a gene; V was cut back by 7 bases and J by 4 bases. The CDR3: CSGKLAGAETQYF. In DNA, the CDR3 is TGCAGCGGAAAACTAGCGGGGGCAGAGACCCAGTACTTC.